This T cell receptor beta chain derives from a study of blood T cell repertoires in COVID-19. About the research overall: Acute and convalescent COVID-19 specimens originated in the United States, Italy and Spain. PBMCs, B-cell-depleted T cells, or T cells were the source of the cDNA or gDNA that made up the material.

Profiled with immunoSEQ multiplex PCR; TCRdb holds only in-frame clones, not every one. The repertoire consists of almost 400,000 clones, with 88% occurring once and the leading ten covering around 0.97%. CDR3 size: 13 residues. The trim removed 3 bases at V and 8 bases at J, leaving 9 bases unmatched. Germline CDR1 and CDR2: SQVTM and ANQGSEA. Cohorts were based on clinical histories the participants reported. This sequence originates from a woman aged 30 to 39 with acute COVID-19. Sequences were obtained from PBMCs or T cells enriched from blood (not recorded which). The rearrangement links TRBV29-1 to TRBJ1-2, with TRBD1 identical over 7 bases. CDR3 amino acids: CSVDIRQTGGYTF. The CDR3 coding sequence is TGCAGCGTTGATATACGACAGACAGGGGGCTACACCTTC.